The 2 T cell receptor beta chains below come from one sample, sequenced in a study of blood T cell repertoires in COVID-19. Sequenced by immunoSEQ multiplex PCR; TCRdb stores in-frame clones only, minus some. The profile shows about 260,000 clones, approximately 80% of them singletons. Input material: peripheral blood. All receptors come from an elderly woman with acute or convalescent COVID-19.

Concerning this clone: A junction boundary mismatches the germline segment, possibly from a read error. V and J are TRBV5-1 and TRBJ2-7; D uncertain. The CDR3 loop spans 14 amino acids. Germline V lookup: CDR1 SGHRS, CDR2 YFSETQ. CDR3 residues: CASRLVADSYEQYF. CDR3 DNA: TGCGCCAGCAGGTTGGTCGCAGACTCCTACGAGCAGTACTTC. Filled out from reference TRBV5-1 and TRBJ2-7, the complete variable domain reads KAGVTQTPRYLIKTRGQQVTLSCSPISGHRSVSWYQQTPGQGLQFLFEYFSETQRNKGNFPGRFSGRQFSNSRSEMNVSTLELGDSALYLCASRLVADSYEQYFGPGTRLTVT.

This chain joins TRBV18 and TRBJ1-2; a weak D match, TRBD1 (6 bases). Germline CDR1 reads KGHSH; CDR2 reads LQKENI. This CDR3 contains 16 residues. With 0 bases removed from V and 4 bases from J, the gap between germline ends came to 15 bases. CDR3 sequence reads: CASSPPTGRPLYGYTF. In nucleotides, the CDR3 is TGTGCCAGCTCACCACCAACAGGGCGGCCTCTCTATGGCTACACCTTC.